This is a list of T cell receptor beta chains from one sample in a study of T cell responses to AZD1222 COVID-19 vaccine. Produced via immunoSEQ multiplex PCR; TCRdb's table is partial and in-frame only. The sample lists 130,000 or so clones; 85% to 90% were seen once. The starting material was peripheral blood, obtained on day 0 of AZD1222 vaccination. The source of these receptors is an adult in good health. Each CDR3 is given with its conserved first and last residue. D genes are given only for firm matches. Clone size is shown for a subset of rows, as once, few, many or a class of expanded clone.

d_gene	abundance	v_gene	j_gene	CDR3nt	CDR3aa
TRBD1	-	TRBV29-1	TRBJ1-2	TGCAGCGTTGTCCGGGACAGCCGTTATGGCTACACCTTC	CSVVRDSRYGYTF
TRBD1	-	TRBV15	TRBJ2-3	TGTGCCACCAGCAGGGACAGGACTTCGCAATATTTT	CATSRDRTSQYF
TRBD1	-	TRBV29-1	TRBJ2-7	TGCAGCGCGTCTACCGGGACAGGGAAAATGTACGAGCAGTACTTC	CSASTGTGKMYEQYF
-	-	TRBV6-2/TRBV6-3	TRBJ1-5	TGTGCCAGCAGTTACTGGGGGGGGCAGGGACAGCCCCAGCATTTT	CASSYWGGQGQPQHF
-	-	TRBV10-3	TRBJ2-1	TGTGCCATCAGTGAGGGGACTCCTCATGAGCAGTTCTTC	CAISEGTPHEQFF
TRBD1	-	TRBV6-5	TRBJ1-6	TGTGCCAGCAGGACAGGGTTCTATAATTCACCCCTCCACTTT	CASRTGFYNSPLHF
-	-	TRBV11-3	TRBJ2-2	TGTGCCAGCAGCTTAGGCGGAAACACCGGGGAGCTGTTTTTT	CASSLGGNTGELFF
-	-	TRBV5-6	TRBJ1-5	TGTGCCAGCAGCTTGGATGGCCCTGGCAATCAGCCCCAGCATTTT	CASSLDGPGNQPQHF
-	-	TRBV12-3/TRBV12-4	TRBJ2-3	TGTGCCAGCACCGCTAGCACAGATACGCAGTATTTT	CASTASTDTQYF
-	-	TRBV12-5	TRBJ1-2	TGTGCTAGTGGTTTTAGCCAGACGACTAACTATGGCTACACCTTC	CASGFSQTTNYGYTF
TRBD1	-	TRBV5-4	TRBJ1-1	TGTGCCAGCAGCTTCCCGACAGGGGTAGCCACTGAAGCTTTCTTT	CASSFPTGVATEAFF
-	-	TRBV5-1	TRBJ2-2	TGCGCCAGCAGCTTGGGACAGACGAACACCGGGGAGCTGTTTTTT	CASSLGQTNTGELFF
-	-	TRBV5-6	TRBJ1-3	TGTGCCAGCACCATAACGGGGGCTGGAAACACCATATATTTT	CASTITGAGNTIYF
TRBD1	-	TRBV10-3	TRBJ1-5	TGTGCCATCAGCAAAACGGGACAGGGAGGCAATCAGCCCCAGCATTTT	CAISKTGQGGNQPQHF
-	-	TRBV9	TRBJ1-2	TGTGCCAGCAGCTCCCGAGCTAACTATGGCTACACCTTC	CASSSRANYGYTF
-	once	TRBV29-1	TRBJ1-5	TGCAGCGTTGTGGAAGTCGGGCAGCCCCAGCATTTT	CSVVEVGQPQHF
-	-	TRBV3-1/TRBV3-2	TRBJ1-4	TGTGCCAGCAGTCCCCCAGGGGAGTGGTCAACTAATGAAAAACTGTTTTTT	CASSPPGEWSTNEKLFF
-	-	TRBV30	TRBJ1-5	TGTGCCTGGGCCGCAGGGGTTGGTCAGCCCCAGCATTTT	CAWAAGVGQPQHF
TRBD2	-	TRBV5-1	TRBJ2-3	TGCGCCAGCGGTCTAGCGGGAGGGGCCGGAGATACGCAGTATTTT	CASGLAGGAGDTQYF
-	-	TRBV27	TRBJ2-5	TGTGCCAGCAGCCAAAAGGAGGGGGAGACCCAGTACTTC	CASSQKEGETQYF
-	once	TRBV12-5	TRBJ2-1	TGTGCTAGTGGTTCCGGGACATTGGGCTCCTACAATGAGCAGTTCTTC	CASGSGTLGSYNEQFF
-	-	TRBV27	TRBJ1-1	TGTGCCAGCAGTTTAGGGGCTGACACTGAAGCTTTCTTT	CASSLGADTEAFF
-	-	TRBV7-6	TRBJ2-2	TGTGCCAGCACCCAGGGGGGCAGGACTTTAGCCGGGGAGCTGTTTTTT	CASTQGGRTLAGELFF
TRBD1	-	TRBV5-1	TRBJ2-2	TGCGCCAGCAGCTGGCGGGGACAGGGGACCGGGGAGCTGTTTTTT	CASSWRGQGTGELFF
-	-	TRBV5-1	TRBJ1-5	TGCGCCAGCAGCTTGAGTTGGGATCAGCCCCAGCATTTT	CASSLSWDQPQHF
-	-	TRBV18	TRBJ1-5	TGTGCCAGCTCACCACAAATTGGGCAGGGACCAAATCAGCCCCAGCATTTT	CASSPQIGQGPNQPQHF
-	-	TRBV5-4	TRBJ2-2	TGTGCCAGCAGCTTGGGGCAGGGAACGTCCACCGGGGAGCTGTTTTTT	CASSLGQGTSTGELFF
TRBD2	-	TRBV7-9	TRBJ2-2	TGTGCCAGCAGCCGGGGACTAGCGGGACTCACCGGGGAGCTGTTTTTT	CASSRGLAGLTGELFF
-	-	TRBV6-2/TRBV6-3	TRBJ1-2	TGTGCCAGCAGCCTTGACAGGAGCAACTATGGCTACACCTTC	CASSLDRSNYGYTF
-	-	TRBV19	TRBJ1-5	TGTGCCAGTAGTATAGATTGGGGGGTCGATCAGCCCCAGCATTTT	CASSIDWGVDQPQHF
-	-	TRBV5-8	TRBJ1-5	TGTGCCAGCAGCGCCTTGCCTAACACCAATCAGCCCCAGCATTTT	CASSALPNTNQPQHF
-	-	TRBV10-1	TRBJ1-5	TGCGCCAGCAGTGAGTCGAACTCGAGGGCAGGGGATGCAAATCAGCCCCAGCATTTT	CASSESNSRAGDANQPQHF
-	once	TRBV19	TRBJ1-5	TGTGCCAGTAGTCCGGACAGAACGTATCAGCCCCAGCATTTT	CASSPDRTYQPQHF
TRBD1	-	TRBV2	TRBJ2-1	TGTGCCAGTCAACAGGGGGCCCCCTACAATGAGCAGTTCTTC	CASQQGAPYNEQFF
-	-	TRBV2	TRBJ1-2	TGTGCCAGCAGTGAACAGGGACTGAAGGGCTACACCTTC	CASSEQGLKGYTF
TRBD1	few	TRBV5-1	TRBJ1-2	TGCGCCAGCAGCTCCGGGACAGGGGTGTATGGCTACACCTTC	CASSSGTGVYGYTF
-	-	TRBV6-2/TRBV6-3	TRBJ2-3	TGTGCCAGCAGTTACTCGAGTTATTCGTCGCGCGGGAGCACAGATACGCAGTATTTT	CASSYSSYSSRGSTDTQYF
-	few	TRBV5-4	TRBJ1-1	TGTGCCAGCAGCTGGGGGACGTCTGAAGCTTTCTTT	CASSWGTSEAFF
-	-	TRBV19	TRBJ2-5	TGTGCCAGTAGCGGAGAACTCGGCTCTGGGACCCAGTACTTC	CASSGELGSGTQYF
-	-	TRBV5-1	TRBJ1-2	TGCGCCAGTCAGACATCGGACAGCTATGGCTACACCTTC	CASQTSDSYGYTF
TRBD2	-	TRBV5-1	TRBJ2-2	TGCGCCAGCAGCGTCCCACTAGCGGGAGGGACCGGGGAGCTGTTTTTT	CASSVPLAGGTGELFF